This T cell receptor (beta chain) was found in a study of OX40 agonist ivuxolimab in advanced cancers. Study summary: Hepatocellular carcinoma, melanoma, renal cell or head and neck cancer affected the dose-escalation patients. Study results and limitations: With doses of 0.1 to 3.0 mg/kg, CD4+ and CD8+ blood T cells had undergone clonal expansion by week 6. The investigators did not determine what antigen specificity the expanded peripheral T cells had.

Blood samples were obtained at baseline, cycle 4 day 1, and cycle 7 day 1. TCRdb keeps only in-frame clones here, not all; method: immunoSEQ multiplex PCR. The sample shows roughly 44,000 clones, approximately 89% of them seen only once. CDR3 length equals 16 residues. The germline V gene has CDR1 SGHDN and CDR2 FVKESK. After removal of 0 bases from V and 0 bases from J, the junction contained 1 base not matched to a gene. For this clone: Its cognate antigen is unknown.

The V gene is TRBV14, the J gene TRBJ1-1; 10 bases are shared with TRBD1. The clonotype was recovered from an adult with an advanced solid tumor such as melanoma, head and neck, liver or kidney cancer. The source material was CD4+ or CD8+ T cells sorted from blood, sampled in a trial of the OX40 agonist ivuxolimab. CDR3 bases: TGTGCCAGCAGCCAAGAGGGACAGGGGCTGAACACTGAAGCTTTCTTT. Protein sequence: CASSQEGQGLNTEAFF.